A selection of T cell receptor beta chains follows, all from one sample in a study of shared clonotypes between healthy human individuals. Sequencing was performed with immunoSEQ multiplex PCR; in TCRdb, only in-frame clones are kept and a portion is missing. The table includes approximately 1,500,000 clones, roughly 97% detected once. The sample consisted of naive CD4+ T cells sorted from blood. The receptors derive from a man under 40 in good health. Both conserved end residues are part of each CDR3. The D gene is left open where the match is weak. Part of the rows lack a size; the others show once, few, many or a class for expanded clones.

abundance	v_gene	d_gene	j_gene	CDR3aa	CDR3nt
-	TRBV11-2	-	TRBJ2-5	CASSSGGFGGRETQYF	TGTGCCAGCAGCTCCGGAGGGTTCGGGGGTAGAGAGACCCAGTACTTC
-	TRBV29-1	TRBD1	TRBJ2-2	CTQLGQGVAGELFF	TGCACCCAACTGGGACAGGGTGTTGCCGGGGAGCTGTTTTTT
-	TRBV7-9	TRBD2	TRBJ2-1	CASSLGWVREEGGEQFF	TGTGCCAGCAGCTTAGGGTGGGTGCGGGAGGAAGGTGGTGAGCAGTTCTTC
-	TRBV29-1	-	TRBJ2-1	CSVEDWGAEGGLDEQFF	TGCAGCGTTGAAGATTGGGGGGCTGAGGGAGGGCTCGATGAGCAGTTCTTC
-	TRBV6-1	TRBD2	TRBJ2-1	CASSERPGGNEQFF	TGTGCCAGCAGTGAGCGGCCGGGGGGCAATGAGCAGTTCTTC
-	TRBV10-3	TRBD1	TRBJ2-7	CAISGGTGTSEQYF	TGTGCCATCAGTGGTGGGACAGGGACGAGCGAGCAGTACTTC
-	TRBV19	TRBD2	TRBJ2-1	CASSPSTSFDEQFF	TGTGCCAGTAGTCCATCGACTAGCTTCGATGAGCAGTTCTTC
-	TRBV5-4	-	TRBJ1-2	CASSLGGVSPGYTF	TGTGCCAGCAGCTTGGGTGGGGTATCGCCTGGCTACACCTTC
-	TRBV14	-	TRBJ2-1	CASSPDYSSYNEQFF	TGTGCCAGCAGCCCTGACTACAGCTCCTACAATGAGCAGTTCTTC
-	TRBV28	TRBD2	TRBJ2-3	CASSSGGVTDTQYF	TGTGCCAGCAGTTCCGGGGGGGTTACAGATACGCAGTATTTT
-	TRBV5-5	TRBD2	TRBJ2-1	CASRWIGRDEQFF	TGTGCCAGCAGGTGGATAGGGAGGGATGAGCAGTTCTTC
-	TRBV5-1	-	TRBJ2-7	CASSPGGSPYEQYF	TGCGCCAGCAGCCCGGGGGGCAGCCCCTACGAGCAGTACTTC
-	TRBV5-1	TRBD2	TRBJ2-5	CASSLPLAGAVGETQYF	TGCGCCAGCAGCTTGCCACTAGCGGGAGCCGTTGGAGAGACCCAGTACTTC
-	TRBV5-5	-	TRBJ2-7	CASSLSGLPPRYEQYF	TGTGCCAGCAGCTTGTCGGGGCTCCCCCCTCGGTACGAGCAGTACTTC
once	TRBV5-5	-	TRBJ1-3	CASSLVQLHSGNTIYF	TGTGCCAGCAGCTTGGTCCAGCTCCACTCTGGAAACACCATATATTTT
-	TRBV11-2	-	TRBJ1-5	CASSPAEGYGQPQHF	TGTGCCAGCAGCCCAGCCGAGGGGTACGGTCAGCCCCAGCATTTT
once	TRBV18	TRBD2	TRBJ2-1	CASSRRTSGSVDEQFF	TGTGCCAGCTCACGAAGGACTAGCGGGAGCGTCGATGAGCAGTTCTTC
-	TRBV28	-	TRBJ2-2	CASSTGWVPRTGELFF	TGTGCCAGCAGTACCGGCTGGGTCCCGAGGACCGGGGAGCTGTTTTTT
-	TRBV9	TRBD1	TRBJ2-7	CASSVGGTAGTEQYF	TGTGCCAGCAGCGTAGGAGGGACAGCCGGTACCGAGCAGTACTTC
-	TRBV5-1	-	TRBJ2-3	CASSFLPGPDTQYF	TGCGCCAGCAGCTTCCTCCCCGGACCAGATACGCAGTATTTT
-	TRBV7-8	-	TRBJ1-2	CASSLARAGHGYTF	TGTGCCAGCAGCTTAGCGAGGGCAGGGCATGGCTACACCTTC
-	TRBV18	TRBD1	TRBJ1-2	CASSPPGTGGAYGYTF	TGTGCCAGCTCACCGCCTGGGACAGGGGGCGCCTATGGCTACACCTTC